This T cell receptor (beta chain) was profiled in a study of T cell responses to AZD1222 COVID-19 vaccine. Study conclusions and caveats: The donors showed a predominance of white British ancestry and of females, with possible underestimation of clonal diversity. Within unmutated variant regions lay the reported targets of nearly half of spike-specific TCRs. Samples come after the peak T cell response, not at day 14. Distributed over spike, vaccine-associated CD4 TCRs predominated at 160-218 and 743-854.

The CDR3 has 14 amino acids. CDR1 SQVTM and CDR2 ANQGSEA come from the germline V gene. Unmatched junction bases numbered 5, after V lost 6 bases and J lost 2 bases. With regard to this clone: Its antigen is still unknown.

The data were produced by immunoSEQ multiplex PCR, yet TCRdb's version contains in-frame clones alone and is incomplete. Found here are 90,000 to 150,000 clones, 75% to 95% of them singletons; the top ten hold 4% to 4.5%. The rearrangement links TRBV29-1 to TRBJ2-3; the match to TRBD2 covers 10 bases. The TCR was taken from an adult who received the MenACWY meningococcal vaccine as a control. The sequencing here drew on peripheral blood, taken 28 days after the second dose of the MenACWY control vaccine. The CDR3 DNA sequence: TGCAGCGTAGGACTAGCGGACGACACAGATACGCAGTATTTT. It codes for CSVGLADDTDTQYF.